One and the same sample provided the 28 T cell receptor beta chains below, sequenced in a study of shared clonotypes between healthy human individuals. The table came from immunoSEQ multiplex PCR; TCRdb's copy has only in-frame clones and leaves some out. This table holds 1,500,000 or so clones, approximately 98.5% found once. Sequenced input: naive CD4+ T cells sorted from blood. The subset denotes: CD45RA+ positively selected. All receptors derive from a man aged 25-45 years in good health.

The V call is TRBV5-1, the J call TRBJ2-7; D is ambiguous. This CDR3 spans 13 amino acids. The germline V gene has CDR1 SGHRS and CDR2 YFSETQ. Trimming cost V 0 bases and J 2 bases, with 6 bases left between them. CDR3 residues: CASSLEAAYEQYF. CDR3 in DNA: TGCGCCAGCAGCTTGGAGGCAGCCTACGAGCAGTACTTC.

CDR3 bases: TGTGCCAGCAGCTTAGCAATAGGGAGCGGGTATTACAATGAGCAGTTCTTC. Translating gives CASSLAIGSGYYNEQFF. The chain is built from TRBV7-9 and TRBJ2-1, with a tentative D call TRBD2 (6 bases). Trimming left V 0 bases short and J 4 bases short, with 16 bases between. The CDR3 totals 17 residues. Germline-derived CDR1 and CDR2 are SEHNR and FQNEAQ (reference sequence).

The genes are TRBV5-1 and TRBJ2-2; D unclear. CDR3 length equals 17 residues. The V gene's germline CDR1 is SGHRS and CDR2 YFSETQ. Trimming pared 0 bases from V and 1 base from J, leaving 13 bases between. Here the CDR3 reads CASSLEVGALNTGELFF. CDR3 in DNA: TGCGCCAGCAGCTTGGAGGTCGGAGCGCTGAACACCGGGGAGCTGTTTTTT. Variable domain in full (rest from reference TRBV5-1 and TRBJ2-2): KAGVTQTPRYLIKTRGQQVTLSCSPISGHRSVSWYQQTPGQGLQFLFEYFSETQRNKGNFPGRFSGRQFSNSRSEMNVSTLELGDSALYLCASSLEVGALNTGELFFGEGSRLTVL.

DNA of the CDR3: TGTGCCAGCAGTTACGGGGGTAGGTTTGGCCAGCCCCAGCATTTT. Protein product: CASSYGGRFGQPQHF. The chain is built from TRBV6-6 and TRBJ1-5, with a possible D match to TRBD1 (5 bases). The ends were cut back, 2 bases at V and 7 bases at J, with 15 bases in the middle. The CDR3 loop spans 15 amino acids. CDR1 and CDR2 (germline): MNHNY, SVGAGI (reference sequence).

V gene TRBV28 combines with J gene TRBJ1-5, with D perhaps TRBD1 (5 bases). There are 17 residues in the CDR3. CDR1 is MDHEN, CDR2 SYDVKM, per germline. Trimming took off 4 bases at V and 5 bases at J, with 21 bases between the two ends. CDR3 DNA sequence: TGTGCCAGCAGTTCGGTTCTGTCGCTGGGACGTGATCAGCCCCAGCATTTT. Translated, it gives CASSSVLSLGRDQPQHF.

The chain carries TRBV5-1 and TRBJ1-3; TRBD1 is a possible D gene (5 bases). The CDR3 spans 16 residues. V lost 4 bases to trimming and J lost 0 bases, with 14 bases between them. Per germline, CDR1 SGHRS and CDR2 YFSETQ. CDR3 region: CASSMGPQASGNTIYF. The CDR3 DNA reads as TGCGCCAGCAGCATGGGACCGCAAGCCTCTGGAAACACCATATATTTT. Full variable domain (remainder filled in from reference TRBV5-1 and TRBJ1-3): KAGVTQTPRYLIKTRGQQVTLSCSPISGHRSVSWYQQTPGQGLQFLFEYFSETQRNKGNFPGRFSGRQFSNSRSEMNVSTLELGDSALYLCASSMGPQASGNTIYFGEGSWLTVV.

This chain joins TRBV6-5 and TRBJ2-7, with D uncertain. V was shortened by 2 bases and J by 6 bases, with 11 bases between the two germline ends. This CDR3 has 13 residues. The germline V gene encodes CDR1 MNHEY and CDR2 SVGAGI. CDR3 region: CASSYNGGREQYF. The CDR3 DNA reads TGTGCCAGCAGTTACAATGGTGGACGCGAGCAGTACTTC.

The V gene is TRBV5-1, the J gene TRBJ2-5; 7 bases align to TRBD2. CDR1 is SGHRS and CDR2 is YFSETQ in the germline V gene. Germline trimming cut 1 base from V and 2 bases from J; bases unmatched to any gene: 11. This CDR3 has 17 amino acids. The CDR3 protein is CASSLSVGGLGQETQYF. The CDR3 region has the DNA TGCGCCAGCAGCTTGTCTGTGGGGGGGTTGGGTCAAGAGACCCAGTACTTC.

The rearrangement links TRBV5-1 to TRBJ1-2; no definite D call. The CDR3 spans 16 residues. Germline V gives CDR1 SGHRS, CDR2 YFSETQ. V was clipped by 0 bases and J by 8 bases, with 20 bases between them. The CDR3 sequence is CASSLGIRYSLHGYTF. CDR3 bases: TGCGCCAGCAGCTTGGGGATTAGGTACAGCCTGCACGGCTACACCTTC.

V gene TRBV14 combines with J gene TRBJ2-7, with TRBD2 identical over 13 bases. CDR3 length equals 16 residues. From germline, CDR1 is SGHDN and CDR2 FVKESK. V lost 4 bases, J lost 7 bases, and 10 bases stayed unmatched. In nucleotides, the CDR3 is TGTGCCAGCAGCCCTTTAGGACTAGCGGGAGCGCGGGAGCAGTACTTC. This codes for CASSPLGLAGAREQYF.

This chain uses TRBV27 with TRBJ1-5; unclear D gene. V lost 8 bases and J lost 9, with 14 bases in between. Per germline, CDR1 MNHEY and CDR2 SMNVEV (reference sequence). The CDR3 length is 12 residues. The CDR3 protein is CASGRSGGPQHF. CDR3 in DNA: TGTGCCAGCGGACGTAGCGGTGGGCCCCAGCATTTT.

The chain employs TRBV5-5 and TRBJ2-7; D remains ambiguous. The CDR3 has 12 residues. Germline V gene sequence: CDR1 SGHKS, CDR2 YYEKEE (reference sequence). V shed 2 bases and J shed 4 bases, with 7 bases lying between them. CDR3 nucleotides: TGTGCCAGCAGCTTTCAGTTTTACGAGCAGTACTTC. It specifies CASSFQFYEQYF.

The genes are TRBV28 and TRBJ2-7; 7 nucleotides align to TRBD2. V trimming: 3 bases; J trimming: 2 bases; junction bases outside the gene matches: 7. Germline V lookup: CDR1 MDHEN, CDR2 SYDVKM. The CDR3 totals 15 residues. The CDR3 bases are TGTGCCAGCAGTTTCCGTGGTCGGGGGGCCTACGAGCAGTACTTC. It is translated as CASSFRGRGAYEQYF.

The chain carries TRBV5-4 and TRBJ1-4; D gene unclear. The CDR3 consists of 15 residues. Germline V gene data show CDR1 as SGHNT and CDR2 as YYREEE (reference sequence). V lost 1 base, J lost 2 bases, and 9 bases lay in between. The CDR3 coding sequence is TGTGCCAGCAGCTTGATGGGCTACACTAATGAAAAACTGTTTTTT. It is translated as CASSLMGYTNEKLFF.

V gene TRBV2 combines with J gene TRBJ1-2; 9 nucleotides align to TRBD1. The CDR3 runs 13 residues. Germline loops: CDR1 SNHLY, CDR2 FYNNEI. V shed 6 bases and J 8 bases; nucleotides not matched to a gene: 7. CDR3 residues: CASSATGGTGYTF. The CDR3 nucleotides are TGTGCCAGCAGCGCCACAGGGGGCACGGGCTACACCTTC.

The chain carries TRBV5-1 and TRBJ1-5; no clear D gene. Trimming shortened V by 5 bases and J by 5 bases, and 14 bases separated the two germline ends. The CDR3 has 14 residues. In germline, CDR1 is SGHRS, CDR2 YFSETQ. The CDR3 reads CASSPDGWDQPQHF. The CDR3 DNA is TGCGCCAGCAGTCCCGACGGTTGGGATCAGCCCCAGCATTTT.

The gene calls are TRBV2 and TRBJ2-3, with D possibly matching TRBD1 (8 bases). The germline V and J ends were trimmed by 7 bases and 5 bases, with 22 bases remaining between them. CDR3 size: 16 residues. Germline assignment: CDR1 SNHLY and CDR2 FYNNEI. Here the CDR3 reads CASKPLLTGGVDTQYF. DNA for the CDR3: TGTGCCAGCAAGCCCCTGCTTACAGGGGGGGTAGATACGCAGTATTTT.

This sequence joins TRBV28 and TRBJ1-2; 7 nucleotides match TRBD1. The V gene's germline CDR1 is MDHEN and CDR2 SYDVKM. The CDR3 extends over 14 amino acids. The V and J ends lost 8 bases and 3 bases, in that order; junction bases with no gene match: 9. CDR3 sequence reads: CASGLLGQYYGYTF. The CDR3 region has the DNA TGTGCCAGCGGGTTACTGGGACAGTACTATGGCTACACCTTC.

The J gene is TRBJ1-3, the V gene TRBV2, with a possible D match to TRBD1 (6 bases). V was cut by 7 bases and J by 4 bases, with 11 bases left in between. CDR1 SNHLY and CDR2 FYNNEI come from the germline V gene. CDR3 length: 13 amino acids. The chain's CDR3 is CASIQGTGNTIYF. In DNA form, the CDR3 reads TGTGCCAGCATTCAGGGGACGGGAAACACCATATATTTT.

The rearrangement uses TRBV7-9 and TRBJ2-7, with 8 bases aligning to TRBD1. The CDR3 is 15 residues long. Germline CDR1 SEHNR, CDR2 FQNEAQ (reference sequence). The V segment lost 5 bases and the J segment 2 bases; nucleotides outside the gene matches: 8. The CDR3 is CASSSDRGWAYEQYF. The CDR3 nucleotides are TGTGCCAGCAGCAGCGACAGGGGTTGGGCCTACGAGCAGTACTTC.

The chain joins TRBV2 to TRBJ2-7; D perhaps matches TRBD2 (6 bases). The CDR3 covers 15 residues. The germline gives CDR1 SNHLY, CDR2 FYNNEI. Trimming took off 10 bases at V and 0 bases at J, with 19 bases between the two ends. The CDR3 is CANSRGIAASYEQYF. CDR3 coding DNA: TGTGCCAACAGCAGAGGGATAGCGGCCTCCTACGAGCAGTACTTC.

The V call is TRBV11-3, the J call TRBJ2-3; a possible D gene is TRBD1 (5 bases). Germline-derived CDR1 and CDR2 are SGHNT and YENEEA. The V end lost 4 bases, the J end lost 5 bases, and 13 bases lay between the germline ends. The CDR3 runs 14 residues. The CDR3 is CASSSARVGDTQYF. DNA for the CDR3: TGTGCCAGCAGCTCCGCCAGGGTAGGAGATACGCAGTATTTT.

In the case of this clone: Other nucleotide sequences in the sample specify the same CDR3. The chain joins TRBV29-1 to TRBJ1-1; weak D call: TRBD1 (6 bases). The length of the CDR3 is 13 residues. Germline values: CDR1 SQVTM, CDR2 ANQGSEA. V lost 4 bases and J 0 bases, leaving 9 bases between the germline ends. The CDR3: CSVGGQLNTEAFF. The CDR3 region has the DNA TGCAGCGTTGGAGGACAGTTGAACACTGAAGCTTTCTTT. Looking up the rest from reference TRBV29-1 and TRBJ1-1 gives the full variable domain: SAVISQKPSRDICQRGTSLTIQCQVDSQVTMMFWYRQQPGQSLTLIATANQGSEATYESGFVIDKFPISRPNLTFSTLTVSNMSPEDSSIYLCSVGGQLNTEAFFGQGTRLTVV.

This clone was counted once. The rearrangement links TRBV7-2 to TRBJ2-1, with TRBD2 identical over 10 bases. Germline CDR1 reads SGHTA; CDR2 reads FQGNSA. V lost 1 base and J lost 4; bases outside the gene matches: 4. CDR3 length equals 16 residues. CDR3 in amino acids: CASSLELAGYYNEQFF. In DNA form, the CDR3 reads TGTGCCAGCAGCTTAGAACTAGCGGGATATTACAATGAGCAGTTCTTC.

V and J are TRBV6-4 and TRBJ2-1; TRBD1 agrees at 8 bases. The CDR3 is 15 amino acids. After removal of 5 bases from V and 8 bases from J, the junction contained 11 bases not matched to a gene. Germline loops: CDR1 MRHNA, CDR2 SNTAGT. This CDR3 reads CASSHAGGALHEQFF. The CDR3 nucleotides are TGTGCCAGCAGTCACGCAGGGGGCGCTCTCCATGAGCAGTTCTTC.

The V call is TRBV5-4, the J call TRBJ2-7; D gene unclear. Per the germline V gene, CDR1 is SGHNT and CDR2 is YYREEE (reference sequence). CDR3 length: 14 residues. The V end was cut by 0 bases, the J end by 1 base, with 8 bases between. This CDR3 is CASSLEHGSYEQYF. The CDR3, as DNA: TGTGCCAGCAGCTTGGAACATGGGTCCTACGAGCAGTACTTC.

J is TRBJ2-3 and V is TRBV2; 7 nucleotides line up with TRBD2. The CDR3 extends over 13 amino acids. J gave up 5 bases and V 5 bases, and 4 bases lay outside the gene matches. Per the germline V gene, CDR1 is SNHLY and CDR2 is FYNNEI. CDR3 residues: CASSREVEDTQYF. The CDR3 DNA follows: TGTGCCAGCAGTCGGGAGGTTGAAGATACGCAGTATTTT.

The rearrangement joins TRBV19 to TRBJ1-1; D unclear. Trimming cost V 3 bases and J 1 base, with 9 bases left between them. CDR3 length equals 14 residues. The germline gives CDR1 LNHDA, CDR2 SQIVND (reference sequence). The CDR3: CASSMWLPNTEAFF. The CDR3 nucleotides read TGTGCCAGTAGTATGTGGCTCCCGAACACTGAAGCTTTCTTT. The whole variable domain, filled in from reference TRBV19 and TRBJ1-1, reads DGGITQSPKYLFRKEGQNVTLSCEQNLNHDAMYWYRQDPGQGLRLIYYSQIVNDFQKGDIAEGYSVSREKKESFPLTVTSAQKNPTAFYLCASSMWLPNTEAFFGQGTRLTVV.